The 18 T cell receptor beta chains below all came from one sample that was sequenced in a study of Graves' ophthalmopathy and Graves' hyperthyroidism. Amplified material comprised TCR beta CDR3 regions derived from RNA transcripts. First-round RT-PCR with HTBI primers preceded a second-round multiplex PCR. TCRdb re-analysed the multiplex PCR reads in MiXCR, keeping a single row per CDR3 protein. Of about 1.1 million distinct CDR3 sequences in the sample, around a third were seen once. The sequenced sample was peripheral blood or thyroid tissue (not recorded which). The receptors were gathered from an adult man with Graves' hyperthyroidism.

In its sample, this clonotype was seen many times. The chain couples TRBV13 to TRBJ1-6; the D is unclear. The CDR3 runs to 12 residues. Germline-derived CDR1 and CDR2 are PRHDT and FYEKMQ (reference sequence). Trimming removed 5 bases at V and 12 bases at J, with 11 bases between. The CDR3 loop reads CASSRDGKPLHF. Here the CDR3 DNA reads TGTGCCAGCAGCCGCGACGGAAAACCCCTCCACTTT.

Ten or more counts support this clonotype. V gene TRBV6-5 combines with J gene TRBJ1-1, with TRBD1 matching 8 bases. Germline assignment: CDR1 MNHEY and CDR2 SVGAGI. With V trimmed by 5 bases and J by 7 bases, 3 bases remained unmatched. This CDR3 is 12 amino acids long. CDR3 sequence reads: CASSRTGYEAFF. Written as DNA, the CDR3 is TGTGCCAGCAGTCGGACAGGGTATGAAGCTTTCTTT.

The genes are TRBV28 and TRBJ2-2; unclear D gene. CDR1 MDHEN and CDR2 SYDVKM come from the germline V gene. The CDR3 is 11 amino acids. Trimming cost V 5 bases and J 7 bases, with 5 bases left between them. CDR3 residues: CASSMIGELFF. DNA for the CDR3: TGTGCCAGCAGTATGATCGGGGAGCTGTTTTTT.

This clonotype was picked up many times. This sequence joins TRBV7-2 and TRBJ1-2; no firm D call. The CDR3 loop spans 13 amino acids. Germline V lookup: CDR1 SGHTA, CDR2 FQGNSA. V was clipped by 5 bases and J by 7 bases, with 14 bases between them. In DNA form, the CDR3 reads TGTGCCAGCAGCGTACAAGGGTTCGGTGGCTACACCTTC. Protein product: CASSVQGFGGYTF.

This chain connects TRBV9 to TRBJ2-5, with D possibly being TRBD2 (7 bases). V lost 3 bases, J lost 9 bases, and 12 bases lay in between. This CDR3 is 12 amino acids long. The germline gives CDR1 SGDLS, CDR2 YYNGEE. The CDR3 loop is CASSGGGAAQYF. Here the CDR3 DNA reads TGTGCCAGCAGCGGGGGGGGGGCGGCCCAGTACTTC.

CDR3 region: CASSHHGGNTEAFF. The DNA of the CDR3 is TGTGCCAGCAGCCACCATGGAGGGAACACTGAAGCTTTCTTT. The rearrangement links TRBV9 to TRBJ1-1; D is unclear. The CDR3 contains 14 residues. Trimming left V 4 bases short and J 1 base short, with 11 bases between. CDR1 SGDLS and CDR2 YYNGEE come from the germline V gene.

The table lists this clonotype with many counts. The rearrangement links TRBV11-2 to TRBJ2-5; unclear D gene. V was trimmed by 5 bases and J by 1 base, leaving 11 bases between them. CDR1 is SGHAT, CDR2 FQNNGV, per germline. The CDR3 sequence is 14 residues long. The CDR3 region is CASSLPWGQETQYF. DNA for the CDR3: TGTGCCAGCAGCCTCCCCTGGGGCCAAGAGACCCAGTACTTC.

This clonotype was detected ten times or more. This chain connects TRBV19 to TRBJ2-7; 9 bases align to TRBD1. The CDR3 runs to 13 residues. Germline CDR1 reads LNHDA; CDR2 reads SQIVND (reference sequence). The trim removed 10 bases at V and 2 bases at J, leaving 6 bases unmatched. CDR3 in amino acids: CATAGTGTYEQYF. The CDR3, as DNA: TGTGCCACGGCCGGGACAGGGACCTACGAGCAGTACTTC.

This chain uses TRBV7-2 with TRBJ1-2; weak D call: TRBD1 (5 bases). Germline assignment: CDR1 SGHTA and CDR2 FQGNSA. This CDR3 spans 13 amino acids. V gave up 7 bases and J gave up 4 bases, with 13 bases separating them. The CDR3 region is CASTEDSLYGYTF. Here the CDR3 DNA reads TGTGCCAGCACAGAAGACAGCCTCTATGGCTACACCTTC.

This clonotype was seen ten or more times. This chain uses TRBV10-2 with TRBJ2-5; 9 bases line up with TRBD2. The ends lost 4 bases at V and 4 bases at J; junction bases unmatched: 4. Germline lookup yields CDR1 WSHSY and CDR2 SAAADI. CDR3 length: 14 residues. The CDR3 here is CASSGRGGGETQYF. DNA for the CDR3: TGCGCCAGCAGTGGGCGGGGGGGCGGAGAGACCCAGTACTTC.

This clonotype was recorded at least ten times. The chain joins TRBV20-1 to TRBJ2-5; no firm D call. V shed 6 bases and J shed 4 bases, with 18 bases lying between them. Germline CDR1 reads DFQATT; CDR2 reads SNEGSKA (reference sequence). This CDR3 has 14 amino acids. Here the CDR3 DNA reads TGCAGTGCGTTCCCACTTTCGGGCCCAGAGACCCAGTACTTC. Translated, it gives CSAFPLSGPETQYF.

At least ten counts were recorded for this clonotype. The chain couples TRBV9 to TRBJ1-3; tentative D call: TRBD1 (5 bases). Trimming pared 3 bases from V and 4 bases from J, leaving 20 bases between. Germline lookup yields CDR1 SGDLS and CDR2 YYNGEE. This CDR3 region has 17 residues. For the CDR3, the DNA is TGTGCCAGCAGCGCACGCATGGGAGGGGCGGACGGAAACACCATATATTTT. It codes for CASSARMGGADGNTIYF.

This clonotype has a handful of counts. J is TRBJ1-1 and V is TRBV6-2 or TRBV6-3; D possibly corresponds to TRBD1 (6 bases). The CDR3 has 14 amino acids. V lost 5 bases, J lost 4 bases, and 14 bases lay in between. CDR1 and CDR2 from the germline V gene are MNHEY and SVGEGT. CDR3 DNA: TGTGCCAGCAGTCGGGGGGCGAGAAGCACTGAAGCTTTCTTT. Protein product: CASSRGARSTEAFF.

This clonotype showed up many times. The rearrangement links TRBV5-5 to TRBJ1-2, with D uncertain. Looked up from germline, CDR1 is SGHKS and CDR2 is YYEKEE (reference sequence). V was trimmed by 0 bases and J by 3 bases, leaving 6 bases between them. This CDR3 is 13 amino acids long. CDR3 in amino acids: CASSLDLYYGYTF. CDR3 bases: TGTGCCAGCAGCTTGGACCTGTACTATGGCTACACCTTC.

This clonotype was observed many times. The rearrangement joins TRBV4-3 to TRBJ1-6, with 9 bases that match TRBD1. V lost 6 bases and J lost 7; bases outside the gene matches: 4. CDR3 length: 14 amino acids. CDR1 is LGHNA, CDR2 YSLEER, per germline. This chain's CDR3 is CASRADRGNSPLHF. The CDR3 nucleotides are TGCGCCAGCAGGGCCGACAGGGGGAATTCACCCCTCCACTTT.

With regard to this clonotype: A much larger clone lies one base from this, so it may be a read error. CDR3 loop: CASSLPKTGANVLTF. As DNA, the CDR3 is TGTGCCAGCAGCCTTCCGAAAACTGGGGCCAACGTCCTGACTTTC. The chain uses TRBV7-3 and TRBJ2-6, with D hard to call. The V gene's germline CDR1 is SGHTA and CDR2 FQGTGA. The CDR3 has 15 amino acids. The V end was cut by 5 bases, the J end by 2 bases, with 10 bases between.

This clonotype was recorded at least ten times. The V call is TRBV7-8, the J call TRBJ1-5; TRBD1 matches 10 bases. Per germline, CDR1 SGHVS and CDR2 FQNEAQ. The CDR3 runs 19 residues. With V trimmed by 2 bases and J by 0 bases, 10 bases remained unmatched. The CDR3 nucleotides read TGTGCCAGCAGCTTATCTCTTGGGACAGGGGTTTATAGCAATCAGCCCCAGCATTTT. Translated: CASSLSLGTGVYSNQPQHF.

The chain links TRBV4-1 to TRBJ2-7; D is possibly TRBD1 or TRBD2 (5 bases each). CDR3 length: 16 residues. Germline CDR1 is MGHRA and CDR2 is YSYEKL. With 1 base removed from V and 5 bases from J, the gap between germline ends came to 18 bases. The CDR3 DNA sequence: TGCGCCAGCAGCCAAGGAGGGGCGGCGGTGGTGGACGAGCAGTACTTC. Translated: CASSQGGAAVVDEQYF.